The rows below give T cell receptor beta chains drawn from one sample of a study of blood T cell repertoires in COVID-19. Assay used: immunoSEQ multiplex PCR; TCRdb lists only in-frame clones, some missing. The data hold more than 85,000 clones, with 85% to 90% observed a single time. Source material: peripheral blood. These receptors were taken from a human donor with COVID-19, enrolled during active disease. The donor label of this sample is uncertain. CDR3s include the opening cysteine and the closing phenylalanine or tryptophan. A D gene is named only where the DNA matches it firmly. Some rows mark clone size as missing; the rest say once, few, many or name a class of expanded clone.

TGTGCCAGCAGTCCCCGGACTAGCGAGTTCTTCACAGATACGCAGTATTTT CASSPRTSEFFTDTQYF TRBV6-2/TRBV6-3 TRBD2 17 - TRBJ2-3
TGTGCCAGCAGTAGAGTTCAGGGCGAGCAGTACTTC CASSRVQGEQYF TRBV3-1/TRBV3-2 - 12 once TRBJ2-7
TGTGCCAGCAGCCAAGATTTGGGCTCTGGGGAGACCCAGTACTTC CASSQDLGSGETQYF TRBV3-1/TRBV3-2 - 15 - TRBJ2-5
TGTGCCAGCAGCGGACTCTTCCAGGGGAAATACGAGCAGTACTTC CASSGLFQGKYEQYF TRBV5-6 - 15 - TRBJ2-7
TGTGCCAGCAGCTTAGAGGCCCCCCCAGGATACCCGCCGTTCTTC CASSLEAPPGYPPFF TRBV11-3 - 15 - TRBJ2-1
TGTGCCTGGAGCCGCCCCGGGACAGCATATGGCTACACCTTC CAWSRPGTAYGYTF TRBV30 TRBD1 14 - TRBJ1-2
TGCGCCAGCAGCTTGACGGAGGCGAACACTGAAGCTTTCTTT CASSLTEANTEAFF TRBV5-1 - 14 - TRBJ1-1
TGTGCCAGCAGTAAACCAGGGGGGTTTATCTATGAGCAGTTCTTC CASSKPGGFIYEQFF TRBV6-1 - 15 - TRBJ2-1
TGCGCCAGCAGCCTGAATCCGGGACAGGGATGGACTGAAGCTTTCTTT CASSLNPGQGWTEAFF TRBV5-1 TRBD1 16 - TRBJ1-1
TGTGCCAGCAGTTACGCGGACAGGCGCTACGAGCAGTACTTC CASSYADRRYEQYF TRBV6-5 TRBD1 14 - TRBJ2-7
TGCAGCGTCATAATTGACACGACGCATGGCTACACCTTC CSVIIDTTHGYTF TRBV29-1 - 13 - TRBJ1-2
TGCGCCAGCAGCTTCGGCCAGGGGTACAACATTCAGTACTTC CASSFGQGYNIQYF TRBV5-1 - 14 - TRBJ2-4
TGTGCCAGCAGCTTGTACGGGGGAAATCAGCCCCAGCATTTT CASSLYGGNQPQHF TRBV5-6 - 14 - TRBJ1-5
TGTGCCAGCAGCTTAGGCGGGACAGGGAATTCACCCCTCCACTTT CASSLGGTGNSPLHF TRBV13 TRBD1 15 - TRBJ1-6
TGTGCCAGCAGCCCCTATCCTAATTCACCCCTCCACTTT CASSPYPNSPLHF TRBV7-3 - 13 - TRBJ1-6
TGTGCCAGCAGCCGTATCATCTGGGGGCCGGGCTACACCTTC CASSRIIWGPGYTF TRBV28 - 14 - TRBJ1-2
TGTGCCAGCAGCAGCAACAGGGCGGCCTACGAGCAGTACTTC CASSSNRAAYEQYF TRBV7-2 - 14 - TRBJ2-7
TGTGCCAGCAGTCCGGGGACAGGGGCAAGCAATCAGCCCCAGCATTTT CASSPGTGASNQPQHF TRBV27 TRBD1 16 - TRBJ1-5
TGTGCCAGCTCACCACCGTGGGGGGAAGACACTGAAGCTTTCTTT CASSPPWGEDTEAFF TRBV18 - 15 - TRBJ1-1
TGTGCCAGCAGTGAACGGGACAGGGGGCAGCAACTAGGTAATGAAAAACTGTTTTTT CASSERDRGQQLGNEKLFF TRBV6-4 TRBD1 19 - TRBJ1-4
TGCGCCAGCAGCCGGACAGGGGAGAACAGTCAGCCCCAGCATTTT CASSRTGENSQPQHF TRBV5-1 TRBD1 15 - TRBJ1-5